The present T cell receptor (beta chain) was sequenced within a study of cytomegalovirus exposure and HLA in healthy donors. Study-wide results and limits: The presence/absence work took it that sequencing depth was about the same across donors. Cytomegalovirus association was assigned to over 150 TCR beta chains.

PCR employed 60 Vbeta and 13 Jbeta primers. Sequencing was performed with immunoSEQ multiplex PCR; in TCRdb, only in-frame clones are kept and a portion is missing. Of over 130,000 clones listed, more than 65% are singletons. The CDR3 loop spans 13 amino acids. V dropped 1 base and J dropped 2 bases, with 5 bases sitting between them. Germline loops: CDR1 SGHRS, CDR2 YFSETQ. As to this clone: Its target is not known.

The sequenced material came from PBMCs. This chain joins TRBV5-1 and TRBJ2-3; D is unclear. The receptor comes from a man aged 45-60 years in good health and CMV-seropositive. CDR3 in amino acids: CASSLTDTDTQYF. The CDR3 region has the DNA TGCGCCAGCAGCTTGACAGACACAGATACGCAGTATTTT.